The source of this TCR beta chain is a study of technical replicates of blood from several donors. Trimming took 3 bases from V and 2 from J, leaving 15 bases between them. CDR3 length: 15 residues. CDR1 and CDR2 (germline): SGDLS, YYNGEE. The method was immunoSEQ multiplex PCR; TCRdb's version includes in-frame clones alone and lacks a portion of them. The data show over 85,000 clones, roughly 93% seen once. The receptor comes from a human donor in good health. The material sequenced was T cells isolated from PBMCs. The V and J genes are TRBV9 and TRBJ2-7; D possibly corresponds to TRBD2 (5 bases). The CDR3 reads CASSAGVAFAYEQYF. In nucleotides, the CDR3 is TGTGCCAGCAGCGCCGGGGTCGCGTTCGCCTACGAGCAGTACTTC.